This entry features one TCR beta chain sequence. The target antigen is unknown. The PCR had 60 Vbeta and 13 Jbeta primers. The method was immunoSEQ multiplex PCR; TCRdb's version includes in-frame clones alone and lacks a portion of them. The top ten hold around 3.1% of the sample, which has roughly 160,000 clones, 65% to 85% seen once. This sample was taken from a study of cytomegalovirus exposure and HLA in healthy donors. The study, taken as a whole, reports: An observed cluster of highly shared sequence variants was recorded as a likely sequencing artifact. Clonal expansion, a later analysis showed, was greater in HLA-associated TCR beta chains than in equally common others.

The CDR3 has 16 residues. This sequence was found in a woman between 45 and 60 years old in good health and CMV-seropositive. This chain uses TRBV21-1 with TRBJ1-5; no check of the table's D call, TRBD1, against the DNA was made. TRBV21-1 is a recognized pseudogene. The sequenced sample was PBMCs. The CDR3 bases are TGTGCCAGCAGCACCCGACTTGTGAAGGGGGTGAGGCCCCAGCATTTT. Encoded protein: CASSTRLVKGVRPQHF.